This T cell receptor (beta chain) is drawn from a study of CD4 T cells in relation to SARS-CoV-2 and coronaviruses. Study-wide results and caveats: In around 60% of donors, memory CD4+ clonotypes crossrecognized SARS-CoV-2 and at least one common cold coronavirus spike.

The repertoire was sequenced with immunoSEQ multiplex PCR; TCRdb's copy has only in-frame clones and lacks some. The sample records about 26,000 clones, about 76% being singletons. This clone was counted a few times. Its antigen is unidentified. Unexposed donor CD4+ T cells date from about 2010-2019, before the COVID-19 pandemic. Isolation of CD4+ T cells took place after about 9 days in culture. CDR1 is SGHAT and CDR2 is FQNNGV in the germline V gene. The V gene lost 2 bases and the J gene lost 5 bases, with 12 bases spanning the gap. The CDR3 loop spans 15 amino acids. The chain has TRBV11-2 and TRBJ2-2; D gene ambiguous. This receptor was taken from a human donor in good health. Input material: CD4+ T cells from PBMCs, cultured in vitro. This CDR3 is CASSLTRTPTGELFF. The CDR3 nucleotides read TGTGCCAGCAGCTTAACCAGGACCCCTACCGGGGAGCTGTTTTTT.